These T cell receptor beta chains were read from a single sample in a study of beta chain features in type 1 diabetes. This table comes from immunoSEQ multiplex PCR, and its TCRdb copy is limited to in-frame clones, with some not included. The profile shows 600,000 to 700,000 clones, around 11% of them singletons. Sequencing input: naive CD4+ T cells from blood. These receptors originate from a man aged 25-45 years with type 1 diabetes. The CDR3 runs from the conserved cysteine through the conserved F or W. Fields, in order: CDR3 DNA, CDR3 protein, D gene, J gene, clone size, V gene, CDR3 length. D genes are given only for firm matches. Clone size is stated in some rows and not others, as once, few, many or a class when expanded.

cdr3_nt: TGTGCCAGTACAGGGGTGAGGAATTCACCCCTCCACTTT
cdr3_aa: CASTGVRNSPLHF
d_call: TRBD1
j_call: TRBJ1-6
clone_size: few
v_call: TRBV6-6
cdr3_length: 13

cdr3_nt: TGTGCCAGCGGACTGACAGGGGGCAATCAGCCCCAGCATTTT
cdr3_aa: CASGLTGGNQPQHF
d_call: TRBD1
j_call: TRBJ1-5
clone_size: few
v_call: TRBV7-9
cdr3_length: 14

cdr3_nt: TGTGCCAGCAGCTCTACAGGGCCAGGGAACTTGGAAAATCTAAGGACCCAGTACTTC
cdr3_aa: CASSSTGPGNLENLRTQYF
d_call: NA
j_call: TRBJ2-5
clone_size: few
v_call: TRBV7-9
cdr3_length: 19

cdr3_nt: TGTGCCAGCAGGCAAACTAGCGGGTGGAATGAGCAGTTCTTC
cdr3_aa: CASRQTSGWNEQFF
d_call: TRBD2
j_call: TRBJ2-1
clone_size: few
v_call: TRBV11-2
cdr3_length: 14

cdr3_nt: TGTGCCAGCAGCCCCTTTAGAAATGAGCAGTTCTTC
cdr3_aa: CASSPFRNEQFF
d_call: NA
j_call: TRBJ2-1
clone_size: few
v_call: TRBV6-6
cdr3_length: 12

cdr3_nt: TGTGCCAGCAGCCCAAAGGCCGACAGTCGCGGTAACTATGGCTACACCTTC
cdr3_aa: CASSPKADSRGNYGYTF
d_call: NA
j_call: TRBJ1-2
clone_size: few
v_call: TRBV9
cdr3_length: 17

cdr3_nt: TGTGCCAGCAGTGGACAGGATTTATCCGAAGAGACCCAGTACTTC
cdr3_aa: CASSGQDLSEETQYF
d_call: NA
j_call: TRBJ2-5
clone_size: few
v_call: TRBV2
cdr3_length: 15

cdr3_nt: TGTGCCAGCGGCCCGACCGCAGGGGGCAACACTGAAGCTTTCTTT
cdr3_aa: CASGPTAGGNTEAFF
d_call: TRBD1
j_call: TRBJ1-1
clone_size: NA
v_call: TRBV5-4
cdr3_length: 15

cdr3_nt: TGTGCCAGCAGCCTCGGGACTAGCGGGGGTATCACAGATACGCAGTATTTT
cdr3_aa: CASSLGTSGGITDTQYF
d_call: TRBD2
j_call: TRBJ2-3
clone_size: NA
v_call: TRBV9
cdr3_length: 17

cdr3_nt: TGTGCCAGCAGCCAAGATCTAATAGATACGCAGTATTTT
cdr3_aa: CASSQDLIDTQYF
d_call: NA
j_call: TRBJ2-3
clone_size: few
v_call: TRBV14
cdr3_length: 13

cdr3_nt: TGTGCCAGCAGCCAAGCCAGGGGCGGAGAGACCCAGTACTTC
cdr3_aa: CASSQARGGETQYF
d_call: NA
j_call: TRBJ2-5
clone_size: NA
v_call: TRBV4-2
cdr3_length: 14

cdr3_nt: TGTGCCAGCAGCTTAAACAGTCAAGAGACCCAGTACTTC
cdr3_aa: CASSLNSQETQYF
d_call: NA
j_call: TRBJ2-5
clone_size: NA
v_call: TRBV7-9
cdr3_length: 13

cdr3_nt: TGTGCCATCAGTGAAAGGGAGCCAGATACGCAGTATTTT
cdr3_aa: CAISEREPDTQYF
d_call: NA
j_call: TRBJ2-3
clone_size: few
v_call: TRBV10-3
cdr3_length: 13

cdr3_nt: TGTGCCAGCAGTTACTCTAACACTGAAGCTTTCTTT
cdr3_aa: CASSYSNTEAFF
d_call: NA
j_call: TRBJ1-1
clone_size: few
v_call: TRBV6-6
cdr3_length: 12

cdr3_nt: TGTGCCAGCAGTTACTCCACCAGGGGGAACTACGAGCAGTACTTC
cdr3_aa: CASSYSTRGNYEQYF
d_call: TRBD1
j_call: TRBJ2-7
clone_size: NA
v_call: TRBV6-5
cdr3_length: 15

cdr3_nt: TGTGCCGGAGTGGGACAGGGGTCCGACGAGCAGTACTTC
cdr3_aa: CAGVGQGSDEQYF
d_call: TRBD1
j_call: TRBJ2-7
clone_size: NA
v_call: TRBV28
cdr3_length: 13

cdr3_nt: TGTGCCAGCAGCTTGGGAAGGGTGGGAAAACTGTTTTTT
cdr3_aa: CASSLGRVGKLFF
d_call: NA
j_call: TRBJ1-4
clone_size: NA
v_call: TRBV5-6
cdr3_length: 13

cdr3_nt: TGTGCCAGCAGCGCCCGGGAGGCAGGGAATGGCTACACCTTC
cdr3_aa: CASSAREAGNGYTF
d_call: NA
j_call: TRBJ1-2
clone_size: NA
v_call: TRBV9
cdr3_length: 14

cdr3_nt: TGCGCCAGCAGCTTACCGGGACAGGGTGTGGATACGCAGTATTTT
cdr3_aa: CASSLPGQGVDTQYF
d_call: TRBD1
j_call: TRBJ2-3
clone_size: NA
v_call: TRBV5-1
cdr3_length: 15

cdr3_nt: TGTGCCAGCAGCGCAACCACAGATACGCAGTATTTT
cdr3_aa: CASSATTDTQYF
d_call: NA
j_call: TRBJ2-3
clone_size: few
v_call: TRBV7-9
cdr3_length: 12

cdr3_nt: TGTGCCAGCAGCTCAAGGACGGCGGGCGAGACCCAGTACTTC
cdr3_aa: CASSSRTAGETQYF
d_call: NA
j_call: TRBJ2-5
clone_size: NA
v_call: TRBV7-2
cdr3_length: 14

cdr3_nt: TGTGCCAGCAGCGTAGGAAGCGGGGGGTCTGGAGGCACAGATACGCAGTATTTT
cdr3_aa: CASSVGSGGSGGTDTQYF
d_call: TRBD2
j_call: TRBJ2-3
clone_size: few
v_call: TRBV9
cdr3_length: 18

cdr3_nt: TGTGCCAGCAGCCAGACGGGACGGAAAAAAGAGACCCAGTACTTC
cdr3_aa: CASSQTGRKKETQYF
d_call: NA
j_call: TRBJ2-5
clone_size: few
v_call: TRBV7-9
cdr3_length: 15

cdr3_nt: TGTGCCAGCAGCCGAGACAGGAACACTGAAGCTTTCTTT
cdr3_aa: CASSRDRNTEAFF
d_call: NA
j_call: TRBJ1-1
clone_size: NA
v_call: TRBV11-1
cdr3_length: 13

cdr3_nt: TGTGCCAGCCGGGTCGACAGACTTAACTATGGCTACACCTTC
cdr3_aa: CASRVDRLNYGYTF
d_call: NA
j_call: TRBJ1-2
clone_size: NA
v_call: TRBV7-2
cdr3_length: 14

cdr3_nt: TGTGCCAGCAGCCGAGACAGGGATGGATCACCCCTCCACTTT
cdr3_aa: CASSRDRDGSPLHF
d_call: TRBD1
j_call: TRBJ1-6
clone_size: NA
v_call: TRBV7-8
cdr3_length: 14

cdr3_nt: TGTGCCAGCAGTTACCGGCTAGCGGGTGCCCGGGAGACCCAGTACTTC
cdr3_aa: CASSYRLAGARETQYF
d_call: TRBD2
j_call: TRBJ2-5
clone_size: NA
v_call: TRBV6-5
cdr3_length: 16

cdr3_nt: TGTGCCAGCAGCCCGCGGACAGGCCCGAGCTCCTACGAGCAGTACTTC
cdr3_aa: CASSPRTGPSSYEQYF
d_call: TRBD1
j_call: TRBJ2-7
clone_size: few
v_call: TRBV5-4
cdr3_length: 16

cdr3_nt: TGTGCCAGCAGCCAGCGGGGGACTAGCGTTAATGAGCAGTTCTTC
cdr3_aa: CASSQRGTSVNEQFF
d_call: TRBD2
j_call: TRBJ2-1
clone_size: NA
v_call: TRBV7-9
cdr3_length: 15

cdr3_nt: TGTGCCAGCTCACCTGGGCAGGGGTCCTATGGCTACACCTTC
cdr3_aa: CASSPGQGSYGYTF
d_call: NA
j_call: TRBJ1-2
clone_size: NA
v_call: TRBV18
cdr3_length: 14

cdr3_nt: TGTGCCAGCAGCTGGGCCCGGGACTCCTTGGGAGGGTCAGATACGCAGTATTTT
cdr3_aa: CASSWARDSLGGSDTQYF
d_call: TRBD2
j_call: TRBJ2-3
clone_size: NA
v_call: TRBV5-4
cdr3_length: 18